This TCR beta chain emerged from a study of blood T cells in healthy people across ages. This CDR3 comprises 14 residues. V shed 6 bases and J 7 bases; nucleotides not matched to a gene: 6. In germline, CDR1 is SEHNR, CDR2 FQNEAQ (reference sequence). Broader study findings: From one million sequenced T cells, diversity estimates were lower bounds. Older individuals had lower TCR beta diversity per million T cells (the decline was roughly linear). Across samples, TCR beta diversity tracked strongly with naive T cell percentage.

On this clonotype itself: As yet, its antigen is unknown.

Samples each had at least 6 micrograms of total RNA extracted. Together with a sample-barcoded 5' primer, a J-beta primer mix was included in a second PCR lasting roughly 6 to 12 cycles. One entry per CDR3 protein results from TCRdb running MiXCR on the 5' RACE reads. The sample has 1.4 million to 1.5 million distinct CDR3 sequences, around 39% seen once. The sequence was collected from a woman in her late teens or twenties in good health. The V gene is TRBV7-9, the J gene TRBJ2-2; 9 nucleotides match TRBD1. Sequencing input: blood. This CDR3 is CASRFTGGGGELFF. DNA of the CDR3: TGTGCCAGCAGGTTCACAGGGGGCGGCGGGGAGCTGTTTTTT.